One and the same sample provided the 29 T cell receptor beta chains below, sequenced in a study of blood T cell repertoires in COVID-19 (dated by TCRdb to the early 2020s). Library preparation used the immunoSEQ multiplex PCR assay. Entries here come from immuneACCESS through TCRdb and include only in-frame sequences with V and J called. Some clones fail to appear in such tables; in the studies checked, an unresolved V gene covers under half of the shortfall, and the cause of the remainder is unknown. Within this sample are some 310,000 clones, with around nine tenths of them counted one time only. The ten biggest clones cover over 8.5% of the sample. The sequenced material came from PBMCs or T cells enriched from blood (not recorded which). These receptors all stem from a woman aged 25-40 years who had recovered from COVID-19.

The V call is TRBV6-2 or TRBV6-3, the J call TRBJ2-7; 9 bases align to TRBD1. Trimming at V came to 5 bases and at J to 2 bases, leaving 4 bases not matched to a gene. The germline V gene encodes CDR1 MNHEY and CDR2 SVGEGT. This CDR3 has 14 amino acids. CDR3 coding DNA: TGTGCCAGCAGTACGGACAGGGGAACCTACGAGCAGTACTTC. It is translated as CASSTDRGTYEQYF.

V gene TRBV12-3 or TRBV12-4 combines with J gene TRBJ1-2, with a possible D match to TRBD1 (6 bases). Trimming took 4 bases from V and 4 from J, leaving 10 bases between them. This CDR3 contains 13 residues. The CDR3, as DNA: TGTGCCAGCAGTTACAGGGTGGCCTATGGCTACACCTTC. Translation gives CASSYRVAYGYTF.

This chain joins TRBV5-1 and TRBJ1-2; D is perhaps TRBD1 (6 bases). There are 17 residues in the CDR3. V was clipped by 0 bases and J by 5 bases, with 20 bases between them. The germline CDR1 and CDR2 sequences are SGHRS and YFSETQ. In nucleotides, the CDR3 is TGCGCCAGCAGCTTGGACGCGTCTCAGGGGCGATTTTATGGCTACACCTTC. Its translation is CASSLDASQGRFYGYTF.

Here the CDR3 DNA reads TGTGCCAGCTCACCTTTACCGGCAGGGTGGGACACCGGGGAGCTGTTTTTT. Amino acids: CASSPLPAGWDTGELFF. The chain carries TRBV18 and TRBJ2-2; D is perhaps TRBD1 (5 bases). The V and J ends lost 3 bases and 3 bases respectively, with 17 bases between them. This CDR3 spans 17 amino acids. In germline, CDR1 is KGHSH, CDR2 LQKENI.

The J gene is TRBJ1-5, the V gene TRBV6-5; 8 bases are a match to TRBD1. V shed 5 bases, J shed 0 bases, and the junction held 3 bases outside the gene matches. The germline gives CDR1 MNHEY, CDR2 SVGAGI. The CDR3 is 15 residues long. CDR3 in DNA: TGTGCCAGCAGTACGACAGGGGATAGCAATCAGCCCCAGCATTTT. Translating gives CASSTTGDSNQPQHF.

This chain joins TRBV5-1 and TRBJ2-3; possible D gene TRBD1, 5 bases. This CDR3 has 14 amino acids. Trimming cost V 1 base and J 4 bases, with 10 bases left between them. CDR1 SGHRS and CDR2 YFSETQ come from the germline V gene. In nucleotides, the CDR3 is TGCGCCAGCAGCTTGTACGACAGCCCAGATACGCAGTATTTT. Its protein is CASSLYDSPDTQYF.

This clone appeared once. V and J are TRBV4-2 and TRBJ1-1, with D unclear. V shed 2 bases and J shed 4 bases, with 11 bases lying between them. The CDR3 extends over 14 amino acids. Germline-derived CDR1 and CDR2 are LGHNA and YNFKEQ. The CDR3 nucleotides read TGTGCCAGCAGCCAAACTTCTACCGCCACTGAAGCTTTCTTT. It yields the protein CASSQTSTATEAFF.

This chain links TRBV11-2 with TRBJ2-5, with 12 bases matching TRBD2. This CDR3 contains 18 residues. The germline V gene has CDR1 SGHAT and CDR2 FQNNGV. V gave up 3 bases and J gave up 4 bases; unmatched junction bases: 12. The CDR3 here is CASSFRTKTSGSTETQYF. As DNA, the CDR3 is TGTGCCAGCAGCTTCCGAACCAAGACTAGCGGGAGTACAGAGACCCAGTACTTC.

V gene TRBV6-5 combines with J gene TRBJ1-2; D is undetermined. This CDR3 contains 14 residues. Between the trimmed V and J ends, which lost 6 bases and 2 bases, there was a span of 13 bases. Germline CDR1 MNHEY, CDR2 SVGAGI. The CDR3 here is CASRPTDWNYGYTF. The CDR3 DNA follows: TGTGCCAGCAGACCCACTGACTGGAACTATGGCTACACCTTC.

This clone showed up many times. Other DNA sequences within the sample encode an identical CDR3. CDR3 sequence: CASSVVSGGDTQYF. Here the CDR3 DNA reads TGTGCCAGCAGCGTAGTTTCCGGGGGAGATACGCAGTATTTT. V and J are TRBV9 and TRBJ2-3; weak D call: TRBD2 (6 bases). Germline assignment: CDR1 SGDLS and CDR2 YYNGEE. Trimming removed 0 bases from V and 5 bases from J, with 10 bases in between. The CDR3 spans 14 residues.

The V call is TRBV6-5, the J call TRBJ1-5, with TRBD1 as a possible D gene (5 bases). Trimming removed 2 bases at V and 7 bases at J, with 12 bases between. The CDR3 length is 14 residues. Per germline, CDR1 MNHEY and CDR2 SVGAGI. Here the CDR3 DNA reads TGTGCCAGCAGTTACAGGGGAATGGGGCAGCCCCAGCATTTT. This sequence encodes CASSYRGMGQPQHF.

The chain employs TRBV11-2 and TRBJ2-7; 10 bases are a match to TRBD1. Unmatched junction bases numbered 14, after V lost 3 bases and J lost 3 bases. CDR3 length: 18 residues. Germline CDR1 is SGHAT and CDR2 is FQNNGV. CDR3 DNA: TGTGCCAGCAGCTTCTTTACTCTCTTGGGGACAGGGGTCTACGAGCAGTACTTC. This sequence encodes CASSFFTLLGTGVYEQYF.

This clone was picked up one time. The chain employs TRBV6-4 and TRBJ1-5; 7 bases map to TRBD1. In germline, CDR1 is MRHNA, CDR2 SNTAGT. J was trimmed by 4 bases and V by 5 bases; bases with no gene match: 8. The CDR3 contains 15 residues. The CDR3 reads CASSLSGTANQPQHF. CDR3 DNA: TGTGCCAGCAGTCTATCCGGGACAGCAAATCAGCCCCAGCATTTT.

The rearrangement links TRBV5-1 to TRBJ1-2; TRBD1 might be the D (5 bases). The CDR3 totals 12 residues. Germline assignment: CDR1 SGHRS and CDR2 YFSETQ. Trimming stripped 4 bases from V and 4 bases from J, with 8 bases between. CDR3: CASSDSAYGYTF. CDR3 coding DNA: TGCGCCAGCAGCGACAGCGCCTATGGCTACACCTTC. Based on the CDR3 plus reference TRBV5-1 and TRBJ1-2, the full variable domain is KAGVTQTPRYLIKTRGQQVTLSCSPISGHRSVSWYQQTPGQGLQFLFEYFSETQRNKGNFPGRFSGRQFSNSRSEMNVSTLELGDSALYLCASSDSAYGYTFGSGTRLTVV.

The chain couples TRBV6-5 to TRBJ2-2; 7 bases match TRBD1. The germline gives CDR1 MNHEY, CDR2 SVGAGI. After removal of 6 bases from V and 4 bases from J, the junction contained 8 bases not matched to a gene. The CDR3 sequence is 15 residues long. CDR3: CASRRQGVGTGELFF. In nucleotides, the CDR3 is TGTGCCAGCAGGAGACAGGGAGTGGGCACCGGGGAGCTGTTTTTT.

This chain connects TRBV6-5 to TRBJ2-7, with 7 positions matching TRBD2. Per germline, CDR1 MNHEY and CDR2 SVGAGI. V was pared by 0 bases and J by 5 bases, with 7 bases of the junction left unmatched. The length of the CDR3 is 15 residues. The CDR3 bases are TGTGCCAGCAGTTACTCTTGGGGGGGTAAACACGAGCAGTACTTC. Translation gives CASSYSWGGKHEQYF.

The rearrangement uses TRBV11-3 and TRBJ2-2, with D possibly being TRBD1 (5 bases). Trimming stripped 5 bases from V and 4 bases from J, with 8 bases between. Germline V gives CDR1 SGHNT, CDR2 YENEEA. The CDR3 is 13 residues long. The CDR3 loop is CASSVTGTGELFF. CDR3 nucleotide sequence: TGTGCCAGCAGCGTCACAGGCACCGGGGAGCTGTTTTTT. Supplemented by reference TRBV11-3 and TRBJ2-2, the full variable domain reads EAGVVQSPRYKIIEKKQPVAFWCNPISGHNTLYWYLQNLGQGPELLIRYENEEAVDDSQLPKDRFSAERLKGVDSTLKIQPAELGDSAVYLCASSVTGTGELFFGEGSRLTVL.

This clone was seen only once. This sequence joins TRBV7-2 and TRBJ2-2; a weak D match, TRBD2 (5 bases). Trimming left V 0 bases short and J 5 bases short, with 10 bases between. This CDR3 region has 15 residues. Looked up from germline, CDR1 is SGHTA and CDR2 is FQGNSA. The CDR3 reads CASSLAGVKTGELFF. CDR3 nucleotides: TGTGCCAGCAGCTTAGCCGGGGTCAAAACCGGGGAGCTGTTTTTT. The variable domain in full, completed from reference TRBV7-2 and TRBJ2-2, reads GAGVSQSPSNKVTEKGKDVELRCDPISGHTALYWYRQSLGQGLEFLIYFQGNSAPDKSGLPSDRFSAERTGGSVSTLTIQRTQQEDSAVYLCASSLAGVKTGELFFGEGSRLTVL.

The genes are TRBV10-3 and TRBJ1-2, with D unclear. This CDR3 region has 15 residues. Trimming stripped 3 bases from V and 4 bases from J, with 15 bases between. Germline V gene sequence: CDR1 ENHRY, CDR2 SYGVKD. CDR3 nucleotide sequence: TGTGCCATCAGTGACGGAGGGAATTCTATCTATGGCTACACCTTC. Protein: CAISDGGNSIYGYTF.

The chain combines TRBV4-1 with TRBJ1-5; D perhaps matches TRBD1 (5 bases). Trimming stripped 9 bases from V and 6 bases from J, with 24 bases between. This CDR3 region has 16 residues. Germline V lookup: CDR1 MGHRA, CDR2 YSYEKL. The CDR3 DNA sequence: TGCGCCAGTCGCGAGAGCAGGGCGGGGAGTCGTCAGCCCCAGCATTTT. Encoded protein: CASRESRAGSRQPQHF.

The chain couples TRBV15 to TRBJ1-6; the D is unclear. Trimming removed 0 bases at V and 5 bases at J, with 14 bases between. Germline loops: CDR1 LNHNV, CDR2 YYDKDF (reference sequence). The CDR3 loop spans 17 amino acids. The CDR3 loop is CATSRDSNSRNNSPLHF. In DNA form, the CDR3 reads TGTGCCACCAGCAGAGATTCGAACAGCCGAAATAATTCACCCCTCCACTTT.

The rearrangement joins TRBV5-1 to TRBJ2-7, with 14 bases fitting TRBD2. CDR1 and CDR2 (germline): SGHRS, YFSETQ. The V gene end was trimmed by 4 bases and the J gene end by 4 bases; junction bases not matched to a gene: 4. The CDR3 sequence is 15 residues long. The CDR3 DNA follows: TGCGCCAGCAGCCTGGGACTAGCGGGAGTGTACGAGCAGTACTTC. Encoded protein: CASSLGLAGVYEQYF.

The chain carries TRBV4-2 and TRBJ2-7; 8 bases line up with TRBD1. Germline V lookup: CDR1 LGHNA, CDR2 YNFKEQ. This CDR3 comprises 16 residues. After removal of 1 base from V and 3 bases from J, the junction contained 8 bases not matched to a gene. CDR3 coding DNA: TGTGCCAGCAGCCAAGGTCTCGGACAGGGAGTCTACGAGCAGTACTTC. Translating it yields CASSQGLGQGVYEQYF.

The chain links TRBV29-1 to TRBJ2-1; 10 nucleotides agree with TRBD2. Germline CDR1 reads SQVTM; CDR2 reads ANQGSEA. This CDR3 region has 13 residues. The junction had 3 bases not matched to a gene; V was cut back by 3 bases and J by 7 bases. The CDR3 sequence: CSVDLAGVNEQFF. The CDR3 DNA reads TGCAGCGTTGATCTAGCGGGAGTGAATGAGCAGTTCTTC.

J is TRBJ2-1 and V is TRBV7-9; 8 nucleotides align to TRBD2. V shed 4 bases, J shed 7 bases, and the junction held 12 bases outside the gene matches. CDR3 length equals 16 residues. Germline V gives CDR1 SEHNR, CDR2 FQNEAQ (reference sequence). Here the CDR3 DNA reads TGTGCCAGCAGCTCCCTCAGCGGGAGTTTTGTTAATGAGCAGTTCTTC. Its protein is CASSSLSGSFVNEQFF.

The chain carries TRBV10-1 and TRBJ2-2; 11 nucleotides match TRBD1. The CDR3 consists of 14 residues. Unmatched junction bases numbered 1, after V lost 8 bases and J lost 2 bases. The germline V gene has CDR1 WNHNN and CDR2 SYGVQD (reference sequence). CDR3 coding DNA: TGCGCCAGCGGACAGGGGGCAAACACCGGGGAGCTGTTTTTT. The encoded protein is CASGQGANTGELFF.

This clone was detected a few times. The rearrangement uses TRBV6-2 or TRBV6-3 and TRBJ2-3, with 11 bases that match TRBD2. J was trimmed by 1 base and V by 2 bases; bases with no gene match: 17. This CDR3 has 21 residues. Germline-derived CDR1 and CDR2 are MNHEY and SVGEGT. The CDR3 DNA follows: TGTGCCAGCAGTTACCAAACTAGCGGGAGTTCTATTGAGTATGGCACAGATACGCAGTATTTT. Its protein is CASSYQTSGSSIEYGTDTQYF.

This clone was detected once. J is TRBJ1-2 and V is TRBV10-3, with 8 bases lining up with TRBD1. The germline V gene encodes CDR1 ENHRY and CDR2 SYGVKD. The CDR3 runs to 13 residues. V shed 11 bases, J shed 8 bases, and the junction held 13 bases outside the gene matches. Written as DNA, the CDR3 is TGTGCCGGACGACAGGGGTTGCCTTCGGGCTACACCTTC. Encoded protein: CAGRQGLPSGYTF.

The V gene is TRBV7-8, the J gene TRBJ2-7; 8 positions match TRBD2. This CDR3 comprises 15 residues. Germline V lookup: CDR1 SGHVS, CDR2 FQNEAQ. The V gene end was trimmed by 5 bases and the J gene end by 3 bases; junction bases not matched to a gene: 9. The CDR3 reads CASSPRRTSIYEQYF. The CDR3 DNA reads as TGTGCCAGCAGCCCCCGAAGGACTAGCATCTACGAGCAGTACTTC.